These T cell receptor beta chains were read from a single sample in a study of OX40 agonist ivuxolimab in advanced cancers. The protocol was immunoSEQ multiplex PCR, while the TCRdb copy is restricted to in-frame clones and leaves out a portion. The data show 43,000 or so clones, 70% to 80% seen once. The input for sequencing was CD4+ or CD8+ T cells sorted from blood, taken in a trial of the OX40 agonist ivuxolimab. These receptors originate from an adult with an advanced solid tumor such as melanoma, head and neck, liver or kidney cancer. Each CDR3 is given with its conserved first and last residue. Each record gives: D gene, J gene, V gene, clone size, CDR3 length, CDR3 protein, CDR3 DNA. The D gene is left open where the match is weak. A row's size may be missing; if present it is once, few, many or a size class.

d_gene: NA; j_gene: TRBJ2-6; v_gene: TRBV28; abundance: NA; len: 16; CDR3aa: CTTYAASTSGANVLTF; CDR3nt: TGTACCACCTACGCGGCTTCGACGTCTGGGGCCAACGTCCTGACTTTC
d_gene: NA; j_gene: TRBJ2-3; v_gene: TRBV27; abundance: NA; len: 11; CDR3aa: CASSRTDTQYF; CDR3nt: TGTGCCAGCAGCCGCACAGATACGCAGTATTTT
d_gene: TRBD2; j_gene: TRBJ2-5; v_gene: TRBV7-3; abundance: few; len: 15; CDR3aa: CASSLLAGNQETQYF; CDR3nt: TGTGCCAGCAGTCTACTAGCGGGGAACCAAGAGACCCAGTACTTC
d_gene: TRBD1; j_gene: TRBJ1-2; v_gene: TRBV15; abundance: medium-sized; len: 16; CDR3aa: CATSRDMTGAFYGYTF; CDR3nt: TGTGCCACCAGCAGAGATATGACAGGGGCGTTCTATGGCTACACCTTC
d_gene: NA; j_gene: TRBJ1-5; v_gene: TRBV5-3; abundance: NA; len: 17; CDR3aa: CARSLERGPMSNQPQHF; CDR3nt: TGTGCCAGAAGCTTGGAGCGGGGCCCCATGAGCAATCAGCCCCAGCATTTT
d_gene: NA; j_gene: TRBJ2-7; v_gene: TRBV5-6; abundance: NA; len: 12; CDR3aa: CASSLGGRQQYF; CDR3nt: TGTGCCAGCAGCTTGGGAGGGCGTCAGCAGTACTTC
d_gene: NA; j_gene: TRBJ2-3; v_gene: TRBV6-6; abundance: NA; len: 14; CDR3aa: CASTNRVPSDTQYF; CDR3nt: TGTGCCAGCACCAACCGGGTCCCGTCAGATACGCAGTATTTT
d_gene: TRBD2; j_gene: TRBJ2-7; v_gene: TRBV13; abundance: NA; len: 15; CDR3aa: CASSRPLAGVGEQYF; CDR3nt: TGTGCCAGCAGCCGACCTCTAGCGGGAGTCGGCGAGCAGTACTTC
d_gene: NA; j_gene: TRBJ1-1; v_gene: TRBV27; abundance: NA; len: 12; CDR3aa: CASSPPLGEAFF; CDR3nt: TGTGCCAGCAGTCCCCCGTTGGGTGAAGCTTTCTTT
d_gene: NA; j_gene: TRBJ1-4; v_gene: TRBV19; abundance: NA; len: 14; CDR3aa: CASGKTALGEKLFF; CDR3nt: TGTGCCAGTGGGAAGACGGCACTGGGTGAAAAACTGTTTTTT
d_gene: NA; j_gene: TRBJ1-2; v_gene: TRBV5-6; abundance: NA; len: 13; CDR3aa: CASSLDRIYGYTF; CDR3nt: TGTGCCAGCAGCCTTGACAGGATATATGGCTACACCTTC
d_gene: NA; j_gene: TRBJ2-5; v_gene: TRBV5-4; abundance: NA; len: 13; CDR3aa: CASSRRTQETQYF; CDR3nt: TGTGCCAGCAGCCGGAGGACGCAAGAGACCCAGTACTTC
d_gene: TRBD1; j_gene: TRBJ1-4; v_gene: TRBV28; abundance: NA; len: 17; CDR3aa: CASSLRNRGLGNEKLFF; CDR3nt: TGTGCCAGCAGTTTAAGGAATAGGGGGCTGGGTAATGAAAAACTGTTTTTT
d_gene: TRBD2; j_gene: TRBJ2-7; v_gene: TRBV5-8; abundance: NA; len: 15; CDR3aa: CASSLVRLAGDEQYF; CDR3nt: TGTGCCAGCAGCTTAGTTAGACTAGCGGGAGACGAGCAGTACTTC
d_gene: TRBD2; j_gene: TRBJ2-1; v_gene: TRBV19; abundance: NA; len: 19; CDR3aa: CASSRLAGGGGSSYNEQFF; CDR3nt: TGTGCCAGTAGTAGGCTAGCGGGAGGAGGTGGAAGCTCCTACAATGAGCAGTTCTTC
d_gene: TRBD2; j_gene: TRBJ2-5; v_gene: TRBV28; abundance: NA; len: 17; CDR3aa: CASSPIRTSGQQETQYF; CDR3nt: TGTGCCAGCAGTCCGATCCGGACTAGCGGACAACAAGAGACCCAGTACTTC
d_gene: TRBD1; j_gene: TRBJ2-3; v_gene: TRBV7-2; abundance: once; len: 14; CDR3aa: CASSPRTGPDTQYF; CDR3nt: TGTGCCAGCAGCCCGCGGACAGGGCCAGATACGCAGTATTTT
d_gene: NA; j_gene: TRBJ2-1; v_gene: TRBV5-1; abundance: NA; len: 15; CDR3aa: CASSLQLDRINEQFF; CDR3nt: TGCGCCAGCAGCTTGCAATTGGACAGAATTAATGAGCAGTTCTTC
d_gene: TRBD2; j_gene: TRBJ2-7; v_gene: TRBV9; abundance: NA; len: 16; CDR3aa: CASSVGLAGGIYEQYF; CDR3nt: TGTGCCAGCAGCGTAGGACTAGCGGGAGGAATCTACGAGCAGTACTTC
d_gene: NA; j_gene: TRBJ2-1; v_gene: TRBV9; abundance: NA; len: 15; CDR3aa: CASNKGASSYNEQFF; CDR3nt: TGTGCCAGCAACAAAGGGGCCAGCTCCTACAATGAGCAGTTCTTC
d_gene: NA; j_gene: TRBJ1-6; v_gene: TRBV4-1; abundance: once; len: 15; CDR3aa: CASSQEGRGNSPLHF; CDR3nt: TGCGCCAGCAGCCAAGAAGGCAGAGGGAATTCACCCCTCCACTTT
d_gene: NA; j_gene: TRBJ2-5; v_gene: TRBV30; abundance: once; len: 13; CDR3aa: CAWTKLRRGTQYF; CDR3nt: TGTGCCTGGACCAAACTCCGGCGGGGGACCCAGTACTTC
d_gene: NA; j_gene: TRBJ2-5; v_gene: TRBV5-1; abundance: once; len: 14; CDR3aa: CASSDTGTGETQYF; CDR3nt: TGCGCCAGCAGCGATACAGGGACGGGGGAGACCCAGTACTTC
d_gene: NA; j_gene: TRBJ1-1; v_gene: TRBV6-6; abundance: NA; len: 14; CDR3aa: CASSYSQLNTEAFF; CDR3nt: TGTGCCAGCAGTTACTCACAGCTAAACACTGAAGCTTTCTTT
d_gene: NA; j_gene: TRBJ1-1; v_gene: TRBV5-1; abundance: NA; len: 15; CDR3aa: CASSWGQGLSTEAFF; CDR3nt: TGCGCCAGCAGCTGGGGACAAGGACTTTCCACTGAAGCTTTCTTT
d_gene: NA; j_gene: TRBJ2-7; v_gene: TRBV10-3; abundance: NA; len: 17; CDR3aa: CAISESYSGTLTYEQYF; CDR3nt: TGTGCCATCAGTGAGAGCTATTCCGGGACACTAACCTACGAGCAGTACTTC
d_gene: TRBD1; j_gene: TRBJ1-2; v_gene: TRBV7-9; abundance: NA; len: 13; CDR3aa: CASSSRDRDGYTF; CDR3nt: TGTGCCAGCAGTTCCCGGGACAGGGACGGCTACACCTTC
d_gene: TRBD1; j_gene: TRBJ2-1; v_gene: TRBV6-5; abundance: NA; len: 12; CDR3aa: CASSYRGQEQFF; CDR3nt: TGTGCCAGCAGTTACAGGGGGCAGGAGCAGTTCTTC
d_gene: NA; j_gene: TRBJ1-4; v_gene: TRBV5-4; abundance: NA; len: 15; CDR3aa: CASSLEGRAGEKLFF; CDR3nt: TGTGCCAGCAGCCTGGAGGGCAGGGCTGGGGAAAAACTGTTTTTT
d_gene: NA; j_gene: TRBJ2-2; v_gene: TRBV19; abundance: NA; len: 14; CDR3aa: CASSIGTSSGELFF; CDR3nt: TGTGCCAGTAGTATAGGGACATCATCCGGGGAGCTGTTTTTT
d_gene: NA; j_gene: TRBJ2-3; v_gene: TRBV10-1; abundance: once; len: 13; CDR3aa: CASSPDFPDTQYF; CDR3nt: TGCGCCAGCAGCCCCGACTTTCCAGATACGCAGTATTTT
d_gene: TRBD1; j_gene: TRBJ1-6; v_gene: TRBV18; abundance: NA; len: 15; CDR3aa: CASSSGTVANSPLHF; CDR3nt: TGTGCCAGCTCATCCGGGACAGTAGCAAACTCACCCCTCCACTTT
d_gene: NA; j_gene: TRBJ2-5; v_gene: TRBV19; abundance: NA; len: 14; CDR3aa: CASGSGQTQETQYF; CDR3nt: TGTGCCAGCGGATCTGGACAGACCCAAGAGACCCAGTACTTC
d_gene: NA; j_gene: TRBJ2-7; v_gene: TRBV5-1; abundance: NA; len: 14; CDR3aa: CASSRTDGSYEQYF; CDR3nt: TGCGCCAGCAGCCGGACGGACGGTTCCTACGAGCAGTACTTC
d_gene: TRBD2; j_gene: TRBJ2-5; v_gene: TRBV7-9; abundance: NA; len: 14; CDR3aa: CASSPGTSLETQYF; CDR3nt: TGTGCCAGCAGCCCCGGGACTAGCTTGGAGACCCAGTACTTC
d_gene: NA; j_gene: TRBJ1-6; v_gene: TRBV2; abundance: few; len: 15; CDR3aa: CASSPSLRGDSPLHF; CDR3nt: TGTGCCAGCAGCCCTTCCCTCAGAGGGGATTCACCCCTCCACTTT
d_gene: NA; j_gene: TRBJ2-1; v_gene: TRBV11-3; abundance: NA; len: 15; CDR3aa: CASSARVGPDNEQFF; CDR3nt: TGTGCCAGCAGCGCCCGCGTTGGGCCGGACAATGAGCAGTTCTTC
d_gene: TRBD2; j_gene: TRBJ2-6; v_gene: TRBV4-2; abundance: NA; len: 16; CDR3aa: CASSQDGGGGANVLTF; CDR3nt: TGTGCCAGCAGCCAAGATGGCGGGGGTGGGGCCAACGTCCTGACTTTC
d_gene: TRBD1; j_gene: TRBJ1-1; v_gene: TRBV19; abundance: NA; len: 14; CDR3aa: CASSIGQGYPEAFF; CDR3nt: TGTGCCAGTAGTATAGGACAGGGCTATCCTGAAGCTTTCTTT
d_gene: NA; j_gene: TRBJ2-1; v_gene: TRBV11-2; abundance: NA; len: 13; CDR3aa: CASSLEEITTQFF; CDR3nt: TGTGCCAGCAGCTTAGAAGAGATTACCACACAGTTCTTC
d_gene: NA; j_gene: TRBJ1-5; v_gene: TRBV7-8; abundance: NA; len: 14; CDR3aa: CASSLAKGNQPQHF; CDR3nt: TGTGCCAGCAGCTTAGCGAAAGGTAATCAGCCCCAGCATTTT
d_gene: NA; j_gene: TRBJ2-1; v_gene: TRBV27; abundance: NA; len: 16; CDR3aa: CASSFFSRDPYNEQFF; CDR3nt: TGTGCCAGCAGTTTTTTTAGTAGGGACCCGTACAATGAGCAGTTCTTC
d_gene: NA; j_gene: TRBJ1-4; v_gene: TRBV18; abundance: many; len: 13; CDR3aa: CASSETTGEKLFF; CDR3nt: TGTGCCAGCTCCGAGACCACCGGTGAAAAACTGTTTTTT
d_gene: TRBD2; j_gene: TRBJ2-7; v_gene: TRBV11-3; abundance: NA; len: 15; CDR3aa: CASSLGRGSSYEQYF; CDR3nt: TGTGCCAGCAGCTTAGGGCGGGGGAGCTCCTACGAGCAGTACTTC
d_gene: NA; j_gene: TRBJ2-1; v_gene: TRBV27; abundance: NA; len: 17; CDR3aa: CASSLVGAMDSYNEQFF; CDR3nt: TGTGCCAGCAGCCTCGTTGGGGCCATGGATTCCTACAATGAGCAGTTCTTC